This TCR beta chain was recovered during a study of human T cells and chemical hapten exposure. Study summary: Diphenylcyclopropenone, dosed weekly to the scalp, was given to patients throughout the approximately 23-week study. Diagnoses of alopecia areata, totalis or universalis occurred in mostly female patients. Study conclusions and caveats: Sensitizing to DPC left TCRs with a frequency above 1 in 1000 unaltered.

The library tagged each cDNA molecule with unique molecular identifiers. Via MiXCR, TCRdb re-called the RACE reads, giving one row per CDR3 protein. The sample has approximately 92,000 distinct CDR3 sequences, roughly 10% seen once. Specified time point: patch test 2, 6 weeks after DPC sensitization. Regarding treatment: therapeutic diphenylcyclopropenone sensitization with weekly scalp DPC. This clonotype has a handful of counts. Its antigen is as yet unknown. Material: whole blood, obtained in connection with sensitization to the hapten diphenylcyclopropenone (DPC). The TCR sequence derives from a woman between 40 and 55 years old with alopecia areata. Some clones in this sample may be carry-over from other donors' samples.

The DNA for the CDR3 is TGTGCCAGCAGCAGGACAGGGGGTTACAATGAGCAGTTCTTC. Residues: CASSRTGGYNEQFF. The rearrangement uses TRBV5-4 and TRBJ2-1, with 10 positions matching TRBD1. Germline CDR1 is SGHNT and CDR2 is YYREEE (reference sequence). There are 14 residues in the CDR3. J was trimmed by 4 bases and V by 4 bases; bases with no gene match: 2.